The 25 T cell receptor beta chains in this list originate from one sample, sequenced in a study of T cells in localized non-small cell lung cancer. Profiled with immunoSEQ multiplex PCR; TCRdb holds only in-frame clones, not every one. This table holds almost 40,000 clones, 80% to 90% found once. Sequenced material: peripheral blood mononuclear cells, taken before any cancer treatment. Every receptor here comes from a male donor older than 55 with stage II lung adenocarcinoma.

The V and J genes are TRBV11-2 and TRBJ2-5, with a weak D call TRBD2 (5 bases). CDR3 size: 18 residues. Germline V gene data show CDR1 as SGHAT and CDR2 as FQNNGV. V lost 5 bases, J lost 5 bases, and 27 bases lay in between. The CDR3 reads CASSAYPASGYSLETQYF. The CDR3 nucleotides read TGTGCCAGCAGCGCCTACCCCGCCAGCGGTTACTCTCTGGAGACCCAGTACTTC.

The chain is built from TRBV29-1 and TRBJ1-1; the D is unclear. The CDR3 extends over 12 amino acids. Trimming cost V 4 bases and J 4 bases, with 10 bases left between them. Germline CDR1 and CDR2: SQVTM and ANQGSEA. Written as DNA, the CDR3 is TGCAGCGTTGGCGACACGGTCACTGAAGCTTTCTTT. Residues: CSVGDTVTEAFF.

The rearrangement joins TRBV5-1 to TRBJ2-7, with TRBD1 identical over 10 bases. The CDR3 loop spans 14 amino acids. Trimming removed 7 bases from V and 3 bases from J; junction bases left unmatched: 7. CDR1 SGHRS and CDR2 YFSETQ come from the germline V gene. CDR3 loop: CASATGTGDYEQYF. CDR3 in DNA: TGCGCCAGCGCTACCGGGACAGGGGACTACGAGCAGTACTTC.

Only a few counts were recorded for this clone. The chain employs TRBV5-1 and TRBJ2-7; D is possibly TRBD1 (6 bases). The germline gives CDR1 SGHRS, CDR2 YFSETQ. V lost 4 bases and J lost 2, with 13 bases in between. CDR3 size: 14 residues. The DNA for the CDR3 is TGCGCCAGCAGCCCGTCGACAGGTACCTACGAGCAGTACTTC. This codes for CASSPSTGTYEQYF.

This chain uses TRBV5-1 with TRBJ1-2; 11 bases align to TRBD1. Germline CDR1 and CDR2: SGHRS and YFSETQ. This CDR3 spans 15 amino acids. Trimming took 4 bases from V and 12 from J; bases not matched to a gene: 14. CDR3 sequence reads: CASSIQPGQGVYHTF. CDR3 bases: TGCGCCAGCAGCATACAACCGGGACAGGGGGTATATCACACCTTC.

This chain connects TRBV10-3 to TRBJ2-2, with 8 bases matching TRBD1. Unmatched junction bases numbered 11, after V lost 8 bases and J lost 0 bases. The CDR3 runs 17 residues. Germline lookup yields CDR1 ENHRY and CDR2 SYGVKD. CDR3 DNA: TGTGCCATCGGAAGTCAGGGGGCCTACACGAACACCGGGGAGCTGTTTTTT. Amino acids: CAIGSQGAYTNTGELFF.

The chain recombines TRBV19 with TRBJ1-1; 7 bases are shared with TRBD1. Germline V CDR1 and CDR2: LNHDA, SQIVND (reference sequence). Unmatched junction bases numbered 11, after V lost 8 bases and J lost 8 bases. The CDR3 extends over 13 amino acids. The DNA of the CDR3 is TGTGCCAGTCGGAGGGGGCGGAAAGACGAAGCTTTCTTT. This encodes CASRRGRKDEAFF.

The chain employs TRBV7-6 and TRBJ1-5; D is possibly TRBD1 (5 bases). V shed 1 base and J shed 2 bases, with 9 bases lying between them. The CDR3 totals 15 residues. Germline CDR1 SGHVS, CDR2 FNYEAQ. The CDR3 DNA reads TGTGCCAGCAGCTTAGTAGCGGGGGGCAATCAGCCCCAGCATTTT. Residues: CASSLVAGGNQPQHF.

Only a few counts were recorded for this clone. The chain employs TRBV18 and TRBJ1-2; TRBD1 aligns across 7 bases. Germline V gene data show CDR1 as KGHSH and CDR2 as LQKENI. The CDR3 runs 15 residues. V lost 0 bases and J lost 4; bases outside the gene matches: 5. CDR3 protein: CASSPPTEGAYGYTF. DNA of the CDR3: TGTGCCAGCTCACCACCGACTGAGGGGGCCTATGGCTACACCTTC.

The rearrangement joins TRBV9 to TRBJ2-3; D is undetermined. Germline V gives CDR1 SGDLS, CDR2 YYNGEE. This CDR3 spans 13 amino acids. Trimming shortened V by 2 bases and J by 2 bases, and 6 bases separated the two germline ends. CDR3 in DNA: TGTGCCAGCAGCGTCGGATCCACAGATACGCAGTATTTT. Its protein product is CASSVGSTDTQYF.

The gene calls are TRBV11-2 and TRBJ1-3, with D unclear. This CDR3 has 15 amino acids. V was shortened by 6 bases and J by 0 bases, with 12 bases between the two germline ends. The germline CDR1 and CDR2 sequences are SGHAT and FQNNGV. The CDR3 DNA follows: TGTGCCAGCAGGGGGTTTGGGATCTCTGGAAACACCATATATTTT. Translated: CASRGFGISGNTIYF.

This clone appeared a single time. The CDR3 region is CSAEGRERETQYF. The CDR3 DNA sequence: TGCAGCGCCGAAGGGCGCGAACGGGAGACCCAGTACTTC. The chain is built from TRBV29-1 and TRBJ2-5; no firm D call. The V gene lost 7 bases and the J gene lost 5 bases, with 17 bases spanning the gap. The CDR3 covers 13 residues. CDR1 is SQVTM, CDR2 ANQGSEA, per germline.

The CDR3 DNA reads TGTGCCAGCAGTTCCAACCGGGACCTCTACGAGCAGTACTTC. As protein: CASSSNRDLYEQYF. This chain uses TRBV27 with TRBJ2-7; the D gene could be TRBD1 or TRBD2 (5 bases each). V lost 4 bases and J lost 3, with 13 bases in between. This CDR3 contains 14 residues. The germline gives CDR1 MNHEY, CDR2 SMNVEV (reference sequence).

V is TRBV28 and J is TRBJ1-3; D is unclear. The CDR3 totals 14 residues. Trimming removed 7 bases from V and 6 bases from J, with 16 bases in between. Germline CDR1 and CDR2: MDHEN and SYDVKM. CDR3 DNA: TGTGCCAGCAACTCCCCTACTCAGGCAAACACCATATATTTT. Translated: CASNSPTQANTIYF.

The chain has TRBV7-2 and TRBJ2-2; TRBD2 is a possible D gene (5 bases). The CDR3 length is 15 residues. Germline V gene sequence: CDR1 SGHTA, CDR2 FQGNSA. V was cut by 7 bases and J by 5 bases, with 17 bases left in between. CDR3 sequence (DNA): TGTGCCAGCATCTCACCCGGCCGGAGGACCGGGGAGCTGTTTTTT. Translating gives CASISPGRRTGELFF.

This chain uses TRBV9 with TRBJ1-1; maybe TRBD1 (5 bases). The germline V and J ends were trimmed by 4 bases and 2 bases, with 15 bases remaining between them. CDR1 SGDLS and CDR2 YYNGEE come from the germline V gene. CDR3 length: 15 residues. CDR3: CASSPLGRPNTEAFF. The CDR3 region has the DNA TGTGCCAGCAGCCCACTGGGACGGCCAAACACTGAAGCTTTCTTT.

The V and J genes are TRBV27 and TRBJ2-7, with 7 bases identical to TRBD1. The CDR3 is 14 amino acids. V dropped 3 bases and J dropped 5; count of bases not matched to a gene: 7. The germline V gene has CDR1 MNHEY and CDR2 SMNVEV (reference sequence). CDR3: CASSFDRVGNEQYF. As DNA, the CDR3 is TGTGCCAGCAGTTTCGACAGGGTAGGAAACGAGCAGTACTTC.

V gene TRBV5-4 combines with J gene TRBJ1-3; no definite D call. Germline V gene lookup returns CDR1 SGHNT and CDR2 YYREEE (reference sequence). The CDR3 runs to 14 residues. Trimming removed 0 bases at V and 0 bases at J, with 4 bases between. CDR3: CASSLENSGNTIYF. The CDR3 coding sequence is TGTGCCAGCAGCTTGGAAAACTCTGGAAACACCATATATTTT. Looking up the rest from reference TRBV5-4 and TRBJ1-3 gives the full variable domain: ETGVTQSPTHLIKTRGQQVTLRCSSQSGHNTVSWYQQALGQGPQFIFQYYREEENGRGNFPPRFSGLQFPNYSSELNVNALELDDSALYLCASSLENSGNTIYFGEGSWLTVV.

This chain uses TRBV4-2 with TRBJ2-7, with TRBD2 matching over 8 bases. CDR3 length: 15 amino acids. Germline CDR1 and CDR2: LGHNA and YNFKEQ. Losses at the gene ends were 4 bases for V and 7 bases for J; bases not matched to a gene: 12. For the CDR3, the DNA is TGTGCCAGCAGCCGATTCGGACTAGCAGGAGGGGAGCAGTACTTC. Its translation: CASSRFGLAGGEQYF.

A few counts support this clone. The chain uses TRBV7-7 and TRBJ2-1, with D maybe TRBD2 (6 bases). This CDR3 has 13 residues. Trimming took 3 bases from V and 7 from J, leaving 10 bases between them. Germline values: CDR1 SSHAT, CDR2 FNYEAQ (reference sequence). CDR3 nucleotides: TGTGCCAGCAGCTTGGCAGGGAGGAATGAGCAGTTCTTC. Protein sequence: CASSLAGRNEQFF.

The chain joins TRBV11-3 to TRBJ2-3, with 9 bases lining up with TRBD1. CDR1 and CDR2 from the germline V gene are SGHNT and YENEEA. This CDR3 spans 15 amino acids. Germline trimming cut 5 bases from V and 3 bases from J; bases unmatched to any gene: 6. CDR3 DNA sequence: TGTGCCAGCAGCGGGGGACAGGGTGGGACAGATACGCAGTATTTT. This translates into CASSGGQGGTDTQYF.

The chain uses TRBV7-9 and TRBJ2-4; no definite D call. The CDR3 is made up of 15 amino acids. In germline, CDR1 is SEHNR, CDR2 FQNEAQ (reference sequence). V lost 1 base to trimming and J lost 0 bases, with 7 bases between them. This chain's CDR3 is CASSLEGGAKNIQYF. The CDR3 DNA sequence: TGTGCCAGCAGCTTAGAAGGTGGAGCCAAAAACATTCAGTACTTC.

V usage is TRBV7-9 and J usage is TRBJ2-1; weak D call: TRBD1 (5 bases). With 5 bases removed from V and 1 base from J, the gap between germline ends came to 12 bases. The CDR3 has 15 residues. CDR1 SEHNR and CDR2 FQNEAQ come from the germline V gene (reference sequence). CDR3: CASSHGPGSYNEQFF. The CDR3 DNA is TGTGCCAGCAGCCACGGACCAGGGTCCTACAATGAGCAGTTCTTC.

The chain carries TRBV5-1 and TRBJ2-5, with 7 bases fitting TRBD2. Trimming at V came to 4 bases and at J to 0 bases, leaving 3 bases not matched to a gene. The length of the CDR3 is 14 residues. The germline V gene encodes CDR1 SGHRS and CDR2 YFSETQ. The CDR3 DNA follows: TGCGCCAGCAGCCGGGGGGACTACCAAGAGACCCAGTACTTC. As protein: CASSRGDYQETQYF.

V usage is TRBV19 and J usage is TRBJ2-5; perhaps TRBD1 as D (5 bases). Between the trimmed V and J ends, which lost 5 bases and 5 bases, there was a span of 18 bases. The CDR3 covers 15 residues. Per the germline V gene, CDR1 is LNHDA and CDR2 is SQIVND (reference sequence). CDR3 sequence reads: CASSSIRAGMETQYF. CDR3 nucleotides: TGTGCCAGTAGTTCCATCCGGGCAGGGATGGAGACCCAGTACTTC.